Listed below are T cell receptor beta chains from one sample, sequenced in a study of blood T cell repertoires in COVID-19. Data came from immunoSEQ multiplex PCR; TCRdb stores just in-frame clones and leaves some out. The sample holds approximately 270,000 clones, approximately 80% seen once. The sequencing sample was made of peripheral blood. These receptors came from a man older than 75 with acute or convalescent COVID-19. The CDR3 runs from the conserved cysteine through the conserved F or W. Fields, in order: CDR3 DNA, CDR3 protein, V gene, clone size, J gene, D gene. D genes are given only for firm matches. The size of a clone is reported for some rows only, either as once, few or many, or as a class for expanded clones.

CDR3 DNA: TGCGCCAGCAGCCAAGGGGACAGGCTAATAACCTACGAGCAGTACTTC
CDR3 protein: CASSQGDRLITYEQYF
V gene: TRBV4-1
clone size: NA
J gene: TRBJ2-7
D gene: TRBD1

CDR3 DNA: TGTGCCAGCATAGGGGCAGAAAACTATGGCTACACCTTC
CDR3 protein: CASIGAENYGYTF
V gene: TRBV2
clone size: once
J gene: TRBJ1-2
D gene: NA

CDR3 DNA: TGTGCCAGCAGCCTTCGGACAGGGGGGAACACTGAAGCTTTCTTT
CDR3 protein: CASSLRTGGNTEAFF
V gene: TRBV27
clone size: NA
J gene: TRBJ1-1
D gene: TRBD1

CDR3 DNA: TGTGCCAGCAGCAAGACTAGCGGGAGGCCCCAAGAGACCCAGTACTTC
CDR3 protein: CASSKTSGRPQETQYF
V gene: TRBV14
clone size: NA
J gene: TRBJ2-5
D gene: TRBD2

CDR3 DNA: TGTGCCAGCAGCAAAGATTGGCTAGTACCCGGAGATACGCAGTATTTT
CDR3 protein: CASSKDWLVPGDTQYF
V gene: TRBV21-1
clone size: NA
J gene: TRBJ2-3
D gene: NA

CDR3 DNA: TGTGCCAGCAGCCAAGAAAAGGCAGGCCGCTATGGCTACACCTTC
CDR3 protein: CASSQEKAGRYGYTF
V gene: TRBV3-1/TRBV3-2
clone size: once
J gene: TRBJ1-2
D gene: NA

CDR3 DNA: TGTGCCAGCAGCCCTCGGGGACAGGGCAATCAGCCCCAGCATTTT
CDR3 protein: CASSPRGQGNQPQHF
V gene: TRBV21-1
clone size: NA
J gene: TRBJ1-5
D gene: NA

CDR3 DNA: TGTGCCAGCAGTGAAAGGGCAGGGGGCGTACAGCCCCAGCATTTT
CDR3 protein: CASSERAGGVQPQHF
V gene: TRBV6-1
clone size: NA
J gene: TRBJ1-5
D gene: TRBD1

CDR3 DNA: TGTGCCAGCAGTGAAGCTTATAGCAATCAGCCCCAGCATTTT
CDR3 protein: CASSEAYSNQPQHF
V gene: TRBV6-1
clone size: NA
J gene: TRBJ1-5
D gene: NA

CDR3 DNA: TGTGCCAGCAGGCTCAGGGGATCTGGAAACACCATATATTTT
CDR3 protein: CASRLRGSGNTIYF
V gene: TRBV28
clone size: NA
J gene: TRBJ1-3
D gene: NA

CDR3 DNA: TGTGCCAGCAGCTCTCAGGGGGGCGACGAGCAGTACTTC
CDR3 protein: CASSSQGGDEQYF
V gene: TRBV7-3
clone size: NA
J gene: TRBJ2-7
D gene: NA

CDR3 DNA: TGTGCCTGGACGATGAAGGGGGCGCGGAACATTCAGTACTTC
CDR3 protein: CAWTMKGARNIQYF
V gene: TRBV30
clone size: few
J gene: TRBJ2-4
D gene: TRBD1

CDR3 DNA: TGTGCCAGCAGTGAAGGGCCCTACTTC
CDR3 protein: CASSEGPYF
V gene: TRBV2
clone size: NA
J gene: TRBJ2-7
D gene: NA

CDR3 DNA: TGTGCCAGCAGTCACGCTAGGGGAGGTAAACTGTTTTTT
CDR3 protein: CASSHARGGKLFF
V gene: TRBV12-3/TRBV12-4
clone size: NA
J gene: TRBJ1-4
D gene: NA

CDR3 DNA: TGCGCCAGCAGCTGGGGAGACAGGGACGTACTTCTAGCCAAAAACATTCAGTACTTC
CDR3 protein: CASSWGDRDVLLAKNIQYF
V gene: TRBV5-1
clone size: NA
J gene: TRBJ2-4
D gene: TRBD1

CDR3 DNA: TGTGCTAGTGGTTTGAGCGGCAGGCGACACTACGAGCAGTACTTC
CDR3 protein: CASGLSGRRHYEQYF
V gene: TRBV12-5
clone size: NA
J gene: TRBJ2-7
D gene: NA

CDR3 DNA: TGTGCCAGCAGCTTAGTGGGGCCGACAGGGGGCGCCCTGTATGGCTACACCTTC
CDR3 protein: CASSLVGPTGGALYGYTF
V gene: TRBV7-9
clone size: NA
J gene: TRBJ1-2
D gene: TRBD1

CDR3 DNA: TGTGCCAGTAGTCCCCGGGACAGAGAAAAACTGTTTTTT
CDR3 protein: CASSPRDREKLFF
V gene: TRBV19
clone size: NA
J gene: TRBJ1-4
D gene: TRBD1

CDR3 DNA: TGTGCCAGCAGCCAAGCGTCCAGAGAGACCCAGTACTTC
CDR3 protein: CASSQASRETQYF
V gene: TRBV3-1/TRBV3-2
clone size: NA
J gene: TRBJ2-5
D gene: NA

CDR3 DNA: TGTGCCAGCAGTAGGCAGGGCGGCACCGGGGAGCTGTTTTTT
CDR3 protein: CASSRQGGTGELFF
V gene: TRBV6-5
clone size: NA
J gene: TRBJ2-2
D gene: NA

CDR3 DNA: TGCGCCAGCAGGCAGACAGGGGCTAATTCACCCCTCCACTTT
CDR3 protein: CASRQTGANSPLHF
V gene: TRBV5-1
clone size: NA
J gene: TRBJ1-6
D gene: TRBD1

CDR3 DNA: TGTGCCAGCTCAATTCCGGGCGGGAGGGCCAGGGAGCAGTACTTC
CDR3 protein: CASSIPGGRAREQYF
V gene: TRBV5-5
clone size: once
J gene: TRBJ2-7
D gene: TRBD2

CDR3 DNA: TGTGCCATTGGACTGATAAATCAGCCCCAGCATTTT
CDR3 protein: CAIGLINQPQHF
V gene: TRBV19
clone size: NA
J gene: TRBJ1-5
D gene: NA

CDR3 DNA: TGTGCCAGTAGTATTGGGGCTAGCAATCAGCCCCAGCATTTT
CDR3 protein: CASSIGASNQPQHF
V gene: TRBV19
clone size: NA
J gene: TRBJ1-5
D gene: NA

CDR3 DNA: TGTGCCAGCAGCTTAGACAGGGGGCCTGAAGCTTTCTTT
CDR3 protein: CASSLDRGPEAFF
V gene: TRBV5-4
clone size: NA
J gene: TRBJ1-1
D gene: TRBD1

CDR3 DNA: TGTGCCATCAGTGCCGTACCGGGACAGGGGGCCCTGGAGGAGCAGTACTTC
CDR3 protein: CAISAVPGQGALEEQYF
V gene: TRBV10-3
clone size: NA
J gene: TRBJ2-7
D gene: TRBD1

CDR3 DNA: TGTGCCAGCAGTTACTGGGAGGGGCGCGGGACTGAAGCTTTCTTT
CDR3 protein: CASSYWEGRGTEAFF
V gene: TRBV6-5
clone size: few
J gene: TRBJ1-1
D gene: NA

CDR3 DNA: TGTGCCAGCAGGGGGACAGCCGGGGGCTACACCTTC
CDR3 protein: CASRGTAGGYTF
V gene: TRBV12-3/TRBV12-4
clone size: NA
J gene: TRBJ1-2
D gene: TRBD1

CDR3 DNA: TGTGCCAGCAGCGTAGATCACACCAGCAATCAGCCCCAGCATTTT
CDR3 protein: CASSVDHTSNQPQHF
V gene: TRBV9
clone size: NA
J gene: TRBJ1-5
D gene: NA

CDR3 DNA: TGTGCCAGCAGCATGACTAGCGGGGGTCAGGAGACCCAGTACTTC
CDR3 protein: CASSMTSGGQETQYF
V gene: TRBV6-5
clone size: NA
J gene: TRBJ2-5
D gene: TRBD2

CDR3 DNA: TGCGCCAGCAGCTTGTTGGAGGGGAACACTGAAGCTTTCTTT
CDR3 protein: CASSLLEGNTEAFF
V gene: TRBV5-1
clone size: NA
J gene: TRBJ1-1
D gene: NA

CDR3 DNA: TGTGCCAGCAGCGGGACAGGCCCGACCACTGAAGCTTTCTTT
CDR3 protein: CASSGTGPTTEAFF
V gene: TRBV9
clone size: NA
J gene: TRBJ1-1
D gene: TRBD1

CDR3 DNA: TGCGCCAGCAGCTCCGGGACAGGAGGTTATTCTGCAAACACCATATATTTT
CDR3 protein: CASSSGTGGYSANTIYF
V gene: TRBV5-1
clone size: NA
J gene: TRBJ1-3
D gene: TRBD1

CDR3 DNA: TGCGCCAGCAGCCCCGGGACTAGAGCAGAGACCCAGTACTTC
CDR3 protein: CASSPGTRAETQYF
V gene: TRBV5-1
clone size: NA
J gene: TRBJ2-5
D gene: TRBD2

CDR3 DNA: TGTGCCAGCAGCTCCTGGACTAGCGGGAGGGCCACGCAGTATTTT
CDR3 protein: CASSSWTSGRATQYF
V gene: TRBV5-4
clone size: NA
J gene: TRBJ2-3
D gene: TRBD2

CDR3 DNA: TGTGCCAGCAGTCCCCGGGACAGGGGGTTCGAGCAGTACTTC
CDR3 protein: CASSPRDRGFEQYF
V gene: TRBV28
clone size: NA
J gene: TRBJ2-7
D gene: TRBD1

CDR3 DNA: TGTGCCAGCAGCTTAGGCGCAGGGCGGAATTCACCCCTCCACTTT
CDR3 protein: CASSLGAGRNSPLHF
V gene: TRBV7-9
clone size: NA
J gene: TRBJ1-6
D gene: NA

CDR3 DNA: TGCGCCAGCAGCTTCGAGCCCCAGAGCAACAGGGTAACTAATGAAAAACTGTTTTTT
CDR3 protein: CASSFEPQSNRVTNEKLFF
V gene: TRBV5-1
clone size: few
J gene: TRBJ1-4
D gene: NA

CDR3 DNA: TGTGCCAGCAGCTTAATGACTAGCGAGTACAATGAGCAGTTCTTC
CDR3 protein: CASSLMTSEYNEQFF
V gene: TRBV7-3
clone size: NA
J gene: TRBJ2-1
D gene: TRBD2

CDR3 DNA: TGTGCCACGACACACAGGGTTGGAGACACTGAAGCTTTCTTT
CDR3 protein: CATTHRVGDTEAFF
V gene: TRBV19
clone size: NA
J gene: TRBJ1-1
D gene: NA

CDR3 DNA: TGTGCCAGCAGGGACAGGGGAAGCAATCAGCCCCAGCATTTT
CDR3 protein: CASRDRGSNQPQHF
V gene: TRBV28
clone size: NA
J gene: TRBJ1-5
D gene: TRBD1

CDR3 DNA: TGTGCCAGCAGCCTGCCGGCGGTGAACACTGAAGCTTTCTTT
CDR3 protein: CASSLPAVNTEAFF
V gene: TRBV5-4
clone size: once
J gene: TRBJ1-1
D gene: NA

CDR3 DNA: TGTGCCACCAGTGATTTCGGCAGGGGCGTTGGAGCTTTCTTT
CDR3 protein: CATSDFGRGVGAFF
V gene: TRBV24-1
clone size: NA
J gene: TRBJ1-1
D gene: NA

CDR3 DNA: TGTGCCAGTACCTCCTCAGGGGTCGGGGAGCTGTTTTTT
CDR3 protein: CASTSSGVGELFF
V gene: TRBV19
clone size: NA
J gene: TRBJ2-2
D gene: NA

CDR3 DNA: TGTGCCAGCACCCCGGGACAGGCCCGCCGAGATACGCAGTATTTT
CDR3 protein: CASTPGQARRDTQYF
V gene: TRBV2
clone size: NA
J gene: TRBJ2-3
D gene: TRBD1

CDR3 DNA: TGTGCCAGCAGCTTAGGCGGGACAGGGGACGAGCAGTACTTC
CDR3 protein: CASSLGGTGDEQYF
V gene: TRBV7-9
clone size: NA
J gene: TRBJ2-7
D gene: TRBD1

CDR3 DNA: TGTGCCAGCAGCAAACAGGGGGCTAAAGATACGCAGTATTTT
CDR3 protein: CASSKQGAKDTQYF
V gene: TRBV5-6
clone size: NA
J gene: TRBJ2-3
D gene: TRBD1

CDR3 DNA: TGTGCCAGCTCAGTGAATAACAGACTGTTTTTT
CDR3 protein: CASSVNNRLFF
V gene: TRBV6-5
clone size: NA
J gene: TRBJ1-4
D gene: NA

CDR3 DNA: TGTGCCACCAGTGAGGGGCGCGGGGGGCGCTTAGGGGAGCTGTTTTTT
CDR3 protein: CATSEGRGGRLGELFF
V gene: TRBV24-1
clone size: NA
J gene: TRBJ2-2
D gene: TRBD2

CDR3 DNA: TGCGCCAGCAGGAAAGGGGCTGGAAACACCATATATTTT
CDR3 protein: CASRKGAGNTIYF
V gene: TRBV10-1
clone size: few
J gene: TRBJ1-3
D gene: NA

CDR3 DNA: TGTGCCAGCAACCTACAGGGGACGGGCACTGAAGCTTTCTTT
CDR3 protein: CASNLQGTGTEAFF
V gene: TRBV6-1
clone size: NA
J gene: TRBJ1-1
D gene: TRBD1

CDR3 DNA: TGTGCCAGCAGCTCTGGACTATGGGAGACCCAGTACTTC
CDR3 protein: CASSSGLWETQYF
V gene: TRBV7-8
clone size: NA
J gene: TRBJ2-5
D gene: NA

CDR3 DNA: TGTGCCAGCAGCCGGACCGGGACTTCTTACAATGAGCAGTTCTTC
CDR3 protein: CASSRTGTSYNEQFF
V gene: TRBV7-9
clone size: NA
J gene: TRBJ2-1
D gene: NA

CDR3 DNA: TGTGCCAGCATTTATCGGGACAGGGAACATGGCTACACCTTC
CDR3 protein: CASIYRDREHGYTF
V gene: TRBV28
clone size: NA
J gene: TRBJ1-2
D gene: TRBD1

CDR3 DNA: TGTGCCAGCAGCCGACGACTAGCGGGGGGGCTGGATGGCGGGGAGCTGTTTTTT
CDR3 protein: CASSRRLAGGLDGGELFF
V gene: TRBV6-6
clone size: NA
J gene: TRBJ2-2
D gene: TRBD2

CDR3 DNA: TGCGCCAGCAGCTTGGACGGGAGCTCCTATAATTCACCCCTCCACTTT
CDR3 protein: CASSLDGSSYNSPLHF
V gene: TRBV5-1
clone size: NA
J gene: TRBJ1-6
D gene: NA

CDR3 DNA: TGTGCCAGCAGCTTGCAGCCAGGCTCGAATCAGCCCCAGCATTTT
CDR3 protein: CASSLQPGSNQPQHF
V gene: TRBV5-5
clone size: NA
J gene: TRBJ1-5
D gene: NA

CDR3 DNA: TGTGCCAGCAGGCAGGCCGGGAACAGCAATCAGCCCCAGCATTTT
CDR3 protein: CASRQAGNSNQPQHF
V gene: TRBV28
clone size: NA
J gene: TRBJ1-5
D gene: NA

CDR3 DNA: TGTGCCAGCATAATGGACAGAGTCTATGGCTACACCTTC
CDR3 protein: CASIMDRVYGYTF
V gene: TRBV6-5
clone size: NA
J gene: TRBJ1-2
D gene: NA

CDR3 DNA: TGTGCCACCAGTGATTTCGACAGTGGTGGCTACACCTTC
CDR3 protein: CATSDFDSGGYTF
V gene: TRBV24-1
clone size: NA
J gene: TRBJ1-2
D gene: NA